Listed here are 19 T cell receptor beta chains from one sample, sequenced in a study of blood T cell repertoires in COVID-19. Here immunoSEQ multiplex PCR was the method, and the copy in TCRdb shows in-frame clones only, minus some. The table has around 470,000 clones, 90% seen once; the top ten hold 0.6%. The sample comprised PBMCs or T cells enriched from blood (not recorded which). The receptors shown here come from a man aged 18 to 29 who had recovered from COVID-19.

The chain has TRBV19 and TRBJ1-1; no firm D call. This CDR3 is built from 13 residues. Germline V CDR1 and CDR2: LNHDA, SQIVND (reference sequence). V shed 5 bases and J shed 5 bases, with 12 bases lying between them. CDR3 in DNA: TGTGCCAGTAGTTACTCGGAGGGAACTGAAGCTTTCTTT. Translating it yields CASSYSEGTEAFF.

This clone has a single count. V is TRBV4-2 and J is TRBJ1-2; possibly TRBD1 for D (6 bases). V was shortened by 0 bases and J by 1 base, with 15 bases between the two germline ends. Per the germline V gene, CDR1 is LGHNA and CDR2 is YNFKEQ. This CDR3 has 17 residues. In DNA, the CDR3 is TGTGCCAGCAGCCAAGACAGGGGAGGGGGGTTTAACTATGGCTACACCTTC. This gives the protein CASSQDRGGGFNYGYTF.

This clone appeared a few times. The rearrangement joins TRBV11-2 to TRBJ2-7; D is ambiguous. CDR3 length equals 18 residues. V was trimmed by 6 bases and J by 0 bases, leaving 24 bases between them. Germline V lookup: CDR1 SGHAT, CDR2 FQNNGV. CDR3 in DNA: TGTGCCAGCAGACCAGCCTTCCGGAGAGCGCCCAGCTCCTACGAGCAGTACTTC. It encodes CASRPAFRRAPSSYEQYF.

This clone has just one count. The rearrangement links TRBV11-2 to TRBJ1-5; 8 positions agree with TRBD1. Germline V lookup: CDR1 SGHAT, CDR2 FQNNGV. V gave up 1 base and J gave up 7 bases; unmatched junction bases: 6. This CDR3 spans 15 amino acids. CDR3 residues: CASSLGTGYGQPQHF. CDR3 nucleotide sequence: TGTGCCAGCAGCTTAGGGACAGGGTACGGCCAGCCCCAGCATTTT.

The chain has TRBV11-2 and TRBJ1-5, with 8 bases aligning to TRBD1. The germline CDR1 and CDR2 sequences are SGHAT and FQNNGV. The trim removed 2 bases at V and 6 bases at J, leaving 3 bases unmatched. This CDR3 region has 14 residues. The CDR3 DNA sequence: TGTGCCAGCAGCTTACCAGGGGGCGGTCAGCCCCAGCATTTT. This gives the protein CASSLPGGGQPQHF.

V gene TRBV30 combines with J gene TRBJ1-2; tentative D call: TRBD1 (6 bases). CDR3 length: 12 residues. The germline V and J ends were trimmed by 4 bases and 7 bases, with 13 bases remaining between them. The germline CDR1 and CDR2 sequences are GTSNPN and SVGIG (reference sequence). In DNA form, the CDR3 reads TGTGCCTGGATACAAGGGGGTTCTGGCTACACCTTC. It codes for CAWIQGGSGYTF.

This chain uses TRBV5-6 with TRBJ2-2; a possible D gene is TRBD2 (7 bases). The CDR3 consists of 16 residues. Trimming cost V 1 base and J 2 bases, with 12 bases left between them. Germline loops: CDR1 SGHDT, CDR2 YYEEEE. CDR3 sequence: CASSLWAGANTGELFF. CDR3 nucleotides: TGTGCCAGCAGCTTGTGGGCGGGGGCAAACACCGGGGAGCTGTTTTTT.

The V and J genes are TRBV30 and TRBJ1-6; a possible D gene is TRBD1 (6 bases). Germline V gene data show CDR1 as GTSNPN and CDR2 as SVGIG (reference sequence). CDR3 length: 17 amino acids. Between the trimmed V and J ends, which lost 0 bases and 4 bases, there was a span of 16 bases. The CDR3 coding sequence is TGTGCCTGGAGTGTACCCGGGGGGGGCGGTTATAATTCACCCCTCCACTTT. Its translation: CAWSVPGGGGYNSPLHF.

The chain joins TRBV28 to TRBJ2-7; D not certain. The CDR3 is 11 amino acids. The germline V and J ends were trimmed by 5 bases and 9 bases, with 11 bases remaining between them. Looked up from germline, CDR1 is MDHEN and CDR2 is SYDVKM. The CDR3 spells CASSDLMGQYF. CDR3 sequence (DNA): TGTGCCAGCAGTGACTTGATGGGGCAGTACTTC.

The V gene is TRBV5-1, the J gene TRBJ1-1; 7 bases are a match to TRBD1. V was pared by 2 bases and J by 10 bases, with 11 bases of the junction left unmatched. Germline CDR1 and CDR2: SGHRS and YFSETQ. The CDR3 length is 14 residues. The CDR3 loop is CASSLNGQASVAFF. For the CDR3, the DNA is TGCGCCAGCAGCTTAAACGGACAGGCGAGCGTAGCTTTCTTT.

J is TRBJ1-2 and V is TRBV6-5, with D perhaps matching TRBD1 (6 bases). The length of the CDR3 is 13 residues. Trimming stripped 5 bases from V and 8 bases from J, with 15 bases between. Germline loops: CDR1 MNHEY, CDR2 SVGAGI. The CDR3 is CASSRRQAEGYTF. CDR3 bases: TGTGCCAGCAGTCGGCGACAGGCGGAGGGCTACACCTTC.

The rearrangement joins TRBV6-5 to TRBJ1-4, with D possibly being TRBD1 (6 bases). With 7 bases removed from V and 3 bases from J, the gap between germline ends came to 12 bases. CDR1 is MNHEY, CDR2 SVGAGI, per germline. This CDR3 has 14 residues. The CDR3 loop reads CASKNRAANEKLFF. The CDR3 nucleotides read TGTGCCAGCAAGAACAGGGCGGCTAATGAAAAACTGTTTTTT.

The rearrangement uses TRBV19 and TRBJ1-4, with 11 bases matching TRBD1. This CDR3 comprises 15 residues. J gave up 8 bases and V 3 bases, and 5 bases lay outside the gene matches. CDR1 LNHDA and CDR2 SQIVND come from the germline V gene (reference sequence). This CDR3 reads CASSILGQGEEKLFF. CDR3 DNA sequence: TGTGCCAGTAGTATCCTGGGACAGGGGGAGGAAAAACTGTTTTTT.

This clone is a singleton in its sample. The chain employs TRBV4-1 and TRBJ1-2, with D possibly being TRBD1 (5 bases). From germline, CDR1 is MGHRA and CDR2 YSYEKL. This CDR3 has 14 residues. V gave up 1 base and J gave up 9 bases, with 15 bases separating them. This chain's CDR3 is CASSQVDTQGSYTF. CDR3 coding DNA: TGCGCCAGCAGCCAAGTGGACACCCAGGGAAGCTACACCTTC.

The chain joins TRBV5-1 to TRBJ1-4; D is perhaps TRBD1 (5 bases). The CDR3 is 14 residues long. The germline V gene has CDR1 SGHRS and CDR2 YFSETQ. V was shortened by 1 base and J by 4 bases, with 8 bases between the two germline ends. The CDR3 is CASSLQGSNEKLFF. CDR3 DNA sequence: TGCGCCAGCAGCTTGCAGGGAAGTAATGAAAAACTGTTTTTT.

This clone was recorded once. V gene TRBV15 combines with J gene TRBJ1-5; TRBD1 matches at 8 bases. Trimming at V came to 7 bases and at J to 7 bases, leaving 6 bases not matched to a gene. Germline loops: CDR1 LNHNV, CDR2 YYDKDF (reference sequence). The CDR3 has 13 residues. Here the CDR3 DNA reads TGTGCCACCACCCAGGGGGCTGGGCAGCCCCAGCATTTT. The encoded protein is CATTQGAGQPQHF.

CDR3 amino acids: CSVVAGGAYEQYF. In DNA form, the CDR3 reads TGCAGCGTAGTGGCAGGGGGCGCCTACGAGCAGTACTTC. The V call is TRBV29-1, the J call TRBJ2-7, with 8 bases lining up with TRBD1. The germline V gene has CDR1 SQVTM and CDR2 ANQGSEA. This CDR3 has 13 residues. The V and J ends lost 6 bases and 2 bases, in that order; junction bases with no gene match: 6.

CDR3 amino acids: CASSRRASGAYNEQFF. The CDR3 coding sequence is TGTGCCAGCAGCCGTAGGGCTAGCGGGGCTTACAATGAGCAGTTCTTC. This chain links TRBV27 with TRBJ2-1; TRBD2 aligns across 9 bases. The germline V gene encodes CDR1 MNHEY and CDR2 SMNVEV (reference sequence). The CDR3 loop spans 16 amino acids. With 6 bases clipped from V and 4 bases from J, the junction kept 10 bases outside the gene matches.

This clone has only a few counts. This sequence joins TRBV4-1 and TRBJ1-5, with D perhaps matching TRBD1 (6 bases). Germline V gene lookup returns CDR1 MGHRA and CDR2 YSYEKL. CDR3 length: 13 amino acids. Trimming left V 3 bases short and J 5 bases short, with 8 bases between. CDR3 nucleotide sequence: TGCGCCAGCAGCCACCCAGGGGATCAGCCCCAGCATTTT. As protein: CASSHPGDQPQHF.